The present T cell receptor (beta chain) was sequenced within a study of long-term antiretroviral therapy in people with HIV. The study's findings and limits: Blood dates from about 2003 to 2018, possibly under older ART regimens.

This clone was picked up a small number of times. The antigen remains undetermined. The CDR3 has 15 amino acids. V lost 1 base and J lost 1, with 11 bases in between. Germline values: CDR1 SGHRS, CDR2 YFSETQ. An immunoSEQ assay, version v3.0, was performed at survey level. Libraries were prepared by immunoSEQ multiplex PCR; TCRdb keeps only in-frame clonotypes and omits some of them. This table holds around 26,000 clones, around four fifths found once. J is TRBJ1-1 and V is TRBV5-1; the D is unclear. Material: unsorted PBMCs, obtained 2.9 years after starting antiretroviral therapy. This receptor was obtained from a man in his fifties or sixties with HIV. CDR3 bases: TGCGCCAGCAGCTTGTTGACGGACTGGAACACTGAAGCTTTCTTT. The encoded protein is CASSLLTDWNTEAFF.